This TCR beta chain stems from a study of blood T cell repertoires in COVID-19. Study-wide background: Spain, Italy and the United States supplied samples that represented acute and convalescent COVID-19.

The cohort comprised adults aged about 18 to 89 years residing in 20 to 25 US areas. Cohort allocation depended upon clinical history that participants reported. Original data processing: Reference gene primer amplification gave nucleated cell count estimates. Measured with immunoSEQ multiplex PCR; TCRdb has only the in-frame clones, and not every one. V, J and clone size reflect that table, while D and trimming were determined from the DNA. This repertoire shows about 57,000 clones, around 80% found once; its top ten account for approximately 3.8%. Sequenced: PBMCs or T cells enriched from blood (not recorded which). The TCR sequence derives from a woman in her thirties or forties with acute COVID-19.

This chain's CDR3 is CASSWDSGNTDTQYF. The CDR3 DNA reads TGTGCCAGCAGCTGGGACAGCGGAAACACAGATACGCAGTATTTT. The chain recombines TRBV11-3 with TRBJ2-3; 7 nucleotides match TRBD1. This CDR3 spans 15 amino acids. Germline V gene sequence: CDR1 SGHNT, CDR2 YENEEA. Trimming cost V 4 bases and J 2 bases; bases outside gene matches: 6.